This T cell receptor (beta chain) was identified during a study of blood T cells in healthy people across ages. A second PCR, run for about 7 to 11 cycles, used a sample-barcoded 5' primer plus a J-beta primer mix. TCRdb passed the 5' RACE reads through MiXCR, listing each CDR3 protein once. Of hundreds of thousands of distinct CDR3 sequences in the sample, roughly three fifths were seen once. Deletions cut 4 bases from V and 2 bases from J, with 10 bases between. CDR3 length: 14 amino acids. Germline-derived CDR1 and CDR2 are MDHEN and SYDVKM. Sequencing was performed on blood. The V gene is TRBV28, the J gene TRBJ2-3; weak D call: TRBD2 (5 bases). This clonotype was obtained from a man aged 35-49 years in good health. CDR3 protein: CASSSIGITDTQYF. The CDR3 DNA reads TGTGCCAGCAGTTCTATCGGGATCACAGATACGCAGTATTTT.